The 2 T cell receptor beta chains given below trace back to one sample, sequenced in a study of blood T cell repertoires in COVID-19. Profiled with immunoSEQ multiplex PCR; TCRdb holds only in-frame clones, not every one. The table has some 150,000 clones, over 75% seen once; the top ten hold 8%. Material for sequencing was peripheral blood. The receptors here all came from a woman aged 55-70 years with COVID-19, enrolled during active disease.

The chain couples TRBV27 to TRBJ1-2; D perhaps matches TRBD1 (5 bases). This CDR3 has 14 residues. Germline V gene sequence: CDR1 MNHEY, CDR2 SMNVEV (reference sequence). V was cut by 5 bases and J by 8 bases, with 18 bases left in between. In DNA, the CDR3 is TGTGCCAGCAGTGACGACAATGGGGCAGAGGGCTACACCTTC. It codes for CASSDDNGAEGYTF.

This clone turned up a few times. The chain uses TRBV29-1 and TRBJ2-7, with D possibly being TRBD1 (6 bases). The CDR3 is 15 amino acids. Germline CDR1 is SQVTM and CDR2 is ANQGSEA. Trimming took 4 bases from V and 3 from J, leaving 19 bases between them. The CDR3 DNA reads as TGCAGCGTTGCGCGCTTGGACAGAGGGGACTACGAGCAGTACTTC. Translation gives CSVARLDRGDYEQYF.